This T cell receptor beta chain is drawn from a study of identical twins. Whole-study findings and limits: Weaker excess sharing between twins was seen in beta out-of-frame sequences.

A universal primer site was added by template switching, and unique molecular identifiers were carried by the cDNA. TCRdb re-called the 5' RACE reads with MiXCR, one entry per CDR3 protein. Counted here are a few hundred thousand distinct CDR3 sequences, roughly 9% occurring once; the ten biggest clones make up about 8.1%. Notes on this clonotype: The antigen remains unidentified.

The sequenced sample consisted of naive T cells sorted from blood. The TCR sequence derives from a woman between 50 and 59 years old in good health.

In nucleotides, the CDR3 is TGTGCCAGCAAGGGGGTAGGAACTGAAGCTTTCTTT. It encodes CASKGVGTEAFF. The rearrangement uses TRBV6-6 and TRBJ1-1, with D perhaps matching TRBD1 (6 bases). CDR1 MNHNY and CDR2 SVGAGI come from the germline V gene (reference sequence). The length of the CDR3 is 12 residues. V gave up 7 bases and J gave up 5 bases, with 11 bases separating them.